Below, 19 T cell receptor beta chains from the same sample are listed, as sequenced in a study of T-cell memory formation after mild COVID-19. TCRdb used MiXCR to reprocess the 5' RACE reads, holding one entry per CDR3 protein. This sample yields roughly 180,000 distinct CDR3 sequences, of which approximately 18% are seen a single time; 3.9% belongs to the top ten. Sample: PBMCs or a T cell subset sorted from them (not recorded which). The source is a man aged 18 to 29 who had mild COVID-19 (a few samples of this study predate the infection). Cell type and time point are not known.

This clonotype was detected a few times. The chain employs TRBV20-1 and TRBJ2-3; TRBD2 matches 13 bases. The CDR3 consists of 14 residues. CDR1 is DFQATT, CDR2 SNEGSKA, per germline (reference sequence). Unmatched junction bases numbered 6, after V lost 6 bases and J lost 6 bases. The CDR3 is CSAPTSGGFDTQYF. The CDR3, as DNA: TGCAGTGCCCCGACTAGCGGGGGGTTCGATACGCAGTATTTT.

The chain is built from TRBV20-1 and TRBJ1-6; TRBD1 might be the D (5 bases). Germline lookup yields CDR1 DFQATT and CDR2 SNEGSKA (reference sequence). The CDR3 has 17 amino acids. V gave up 5 bases and J gave up 6 bases, with 23 bases separating them. CDR3 sequence: CSAPTFYGTGLNSPLHF. The CDR3 nucleotides read TGCAGTGCTCCGACATTCTATGGGACGGGACTTAATTCACCCCTCCACTTT.

The V call is TRBV29-1, the J call TRBJ1-2; D is ambiguous. The CDR3 contains 12 residues. Between the trimmed V and J ends, which lost 6 bases and 4 bases, there was a span of 12 bases. Germline lookup yields CDR1 SQVTM and CDR2 ANQGSEA. The DNA of the CDR3 is TGCAGCGTCCGAGCCCGGGGCTATGGCTACACCTTC. Translated, it gives CSVRARGYGYTF.

The chain carries TRBV28 and TRBJ2-5; D may be TRBD1 (6 bases). Per the germline V gene, CDR1 is MDHEN and CDR2 is SYDVKM. The CDR3 is 15 amino acids. Between the trimmed V and J ends, which lost 6 bases and 2 bases, there was a span of 16 bases. The CDR3: CASRTRGVGQETQYF. The CDR3 region has the DNA TGTGCCAGCAGGACCAGGGGTGTGGGGCAAGAGACCCAGTACTTC. Complete variable domain (other parts from reference TRBV28 and TRBJ2-5): DVKVTQSSRYLVKRTGEKVFLECVQDMDHENMFWYRQDPGLGLRLIYFSYDVKMKEKGDIPEGYSVSREKKERFSLILESASTNQTSMYLCASRTRGVGQETQYFGPGTRLLVL.

This clonotype was counted ten times or more. The V call is TRBV6-5, the J call TRBJ1-2; the D gene is possibly TRBD1 (5 bases). The germline V and J ends were trimmed by 4 bases and 8 bases, with 14 bases remaining between them. The CDR3 sequence is 13 residues long. The germline gives CDR1 MNHEY, CDR2 SVGAGI. The CDR3 sequence is CASSSTGDRGYTF. CDR3 bases: TGTGCCAGCAGTTCCACCGGGGACCGCGGCTACACCTTC.

DNA for the CDR3: TGTGCCAGCAGTCTAAAACCCGGGACAGGGGGCACAGATACGCAGTATTTT. Amino acid sequence: CASSLKPGTGGTDTQYF. This chain uses TRBV6-5 with TRBJ2-3; 10 positions match TRBD1. V gave up 5 bases and J gave up 1 base; unmatched junction bases: 9. The CDR3 runs to 17 residues. Germline CDR1 MNHEY, CDR2 SVGAGI.

This clonotype has a handful of counts. The CDR3 sequence is CASSLIPGQSYGYTF. CDR3 nucleotides: TGCGCCAGCAGCTTGATACCGGGACAGAGCTATGGCTACACCTTC. This chain joins TRBV5-1 and TRBJ1-2, with 7 bases aligning to TRBD1. CDR1 is SGHRS and CDR2 is YFSETQ in the germline V gene. The CDR3 totals 15 residues. The V segment lost 1 base and the J segment 4 bases; nucleotides outside the gene matches: 7.

The chain links TRBV7-7 to TRBJ2-3; 9 nucleotides match TRBD2. Germline CDR1 SSHAT, CDR2 FNYEAQ (reference sequence). CDR3 length equals 15 residues. J gave up 1 base and V 5 bases, and 4 bases lay outside the gene matches. The CDR3 DNA reads as TGTGCCAGCAGCCCGAAGCGGGGGGGCACAGATACGCAGTATTTT. This codes for CASSPKRGGTDTQYF. The full variable domain, rest sourced from reference TRBV7-7 and TRBJ2-3, is GAGVSQSPRYKVTKRGQDVTLRCDPISSHATLYWYQQALGQGPEFLTYFNYEAQPDKSGLPSDRFSAERPEGSISTLTIQRTEQRDSAMYRCASSPKRGGTDTQYFGPGTRLTVL.

The chain combines TRBV20-1 with TRBJ2-1; D could derive from TRBD1 or TRBD2 (6 bases each). V lost 1 base, J lost 9 bases, and 22 bases lay in between. From germline, CDR1 is DFQATT and CDR2 SNEGSKA (reference sequence). This CDR3 is 16 amino acids long. As DNA, the CDR3 is TGCAGTGCTAGAGTGGGGTTGAGGGGGGTTTATGGTGAGCAGTTCTTC. Amino acid sequence: CSARVGLRGVYGEQFF.

This clonotype has at least ten counts. The chain couples TRBV11-3 to TRBJ2-3, with D uncertain. With 4 bases removed from V and 6 bases from J, the gap between germline ends came to 8 bases. The germline gives CDR1 SGHNT, CDR2 YENEEA. The CDR3 has 12 amino acids. The CDR3 is CASSSLGDTQYF. The DNA for the CDR3 is TGTGCCAGCAGCTCCCTGGGCGATACGCAGTATTTT. Combining the CDR3 with reference TRBV11-3 and TRBJ2-3 gives the whole variable domain EAGVVQSPRYKIIEKKQPVAFWCNPISGHNTLYWYLQNLGQGPELLIRYENEEAVDDSQLPKDRFSAERLKGVDSTLKIQPAELGDSAVYLCASSSLGDTQYFGPGTRLTVL.

The chain has TRBV4-1 and TRBJ2-3; TRBD2 matches at 10 bases. Unmatched junction bases numbered 14, after V lost 4 bases and J lost 4 bases. This CDR3 spans 18 amino acids. Germline CDR1 MGHRA, CDR2 YSYEKL. In DNA form, the CDR3 reads TGCGCCAGCAGCCTACTAACTAGCGGGGACCCTATCGCAGATACGCAGTATTTT. The encoded protein is CASSLLTSGDPIADTQYF.

The gene calls are TRBV4-3 and TRBJ2-4; 8 bases line up with TRBD2. Per the germline V gene, CDR1 is LGHNA and CDR2 is YSLEER. The CDR3 runs to 21 residues. The ends lost 2 bases at V and 0 bases at J; junction bases unmatched: 18. CDR3 nucleotides: TGCGCCAGCAGCCAATTCAGGGGCGAACGGGGGGGAACCCTAGCCAAAAACATTCAGTACTTC. Translation: CASSQFRGERGGTLAKNIQYF.

V usage is TRBV20-1 and J usage is TRBJ1-1; D ambiguous. Per the germline V gene, CDR1 is DFQATT and CDR2 is SNEGSKA (reference sequence). The V end was cut by 5 bases, the J end by 4 bases, with 20 bases between. The CDR3 is 15 residues long. The CDR3 protein is CSAFSQGTAFTEAFF. The CDR3 bases are TGCAGTGCTTTCAGTCAAGGTACAGCGTTCACTGAAGCTTTCTTT.

This clonotype has only a few counts. The chain couples TRBV9 to TRBJ2-5; no reliable D call. The CDR3 length is 15 residues. Germline assignment: CDR1 SGDLS and CDR2 YYNGEE. The V and J ends lost 0 bases and 5 bases respectively, with 14 bases between them. The CDR3 region is CASSVAPNRVETQYF. CDR3 coding DNA: TGTGCCAGCAGCGTAGCTCCGAATCGAGTGGAGACCCAGTACTTC.

This rearrangement joins TRBV14 to TRBJ1-5, with D unresolved. V dropped 0 bases and J dropped 7 bases, with 7 bases sitting between them. The CDR3 has 13 amino acids. CDR1 SGHDN and CDR2 FVKESK come from the germline V gene. The CDR3 DNA reads TGTGCCAGCAGCCAAGATTACAAACAGCCCCAGCATTTT. Residues: CASSQDYKQPQHF.

This clonotype was observed at least ten times. J is TRBJ2-1 and V is TRBV6-5, with TRBD2 as a possible D gene (6 bases). The CDR3 contains 14 residues. The V gene lost 9 bases and the J gene lost 0 bases, with 12 bases spanning the gap. Germline values: CDR1 MNHEY, CDR2 SVGAGI. The CDR3 loop reads CASSRGSSYNEQFF. For the CDR3, the DNA is TGTGCCAGTTCACGGGGGAGCTCCTACAATGAGCAGTTCTTC.

The rearrangement joins TRBV7-8 to TRBJ1-2; no reliable D call. Germline loops: CDR1 SGHVS, CDR2 FQNEAQ. V was clipped by 2 bases and J by 3 bases, with 19 bases between them. This CDR3 has 17 amino acids. CDR3 nucleotides: TGTGCCAGCAGCTTAAATATAGTGGCGCGAATGGACTATGGCTACACCTTC. It codes for CASSLNIVARMDYGYTF.

As concerns this clonotype: One end of the junction is discordant with germline, which a read error may explain. This chain joins TRBV2 and TRBJ2-3; TRBD2 matches at 7 bases. Germline CDR1 is SNHLY and CDR2 is FYNNEI. This CDR3 spans 13 amino acids. The CDR3 nucleotides are TGTGACAGCCCGGGGGGTCCAGGGGATACGCAGTATTTT. Amino acids: CDSPGGPGDTQYF.

The chain has TRBV4-2 and TRBJ1-2; weak D call: TRBD1 (5 bases). Germline V lookup: CDR1 LGHNA, CDR2 YNFKEQ. Trimming left V 0 bases short and J 1 base short, with 12 bases between. The CDR3 is made up of 16 amino acids. CDR3 amino acids: CASSQDGAKNNYGYTF. CDR3 DNA: TGTGCCAGCAGCCAAGATGGGGCAAAGAATAACTATGGCTACACCTTC.